A single sample gave rise to the 23 T cell receptor beta chains below, sequenced in a study of spatial heterogeneity in lung cancer (dated 2019 in TCRdb). Libraries came from 5' RACE. The instrument given in TCRdb is NextSeq 500. Through fastp at Q25 and MiXCR, TCRdb rebuilt clones from the public reads, retaining in-frame beta chains. Records with the same CDR3 protein are collapsed into one entry carrying the most frequent genes and DNA. For this sample there are 25,000 to 35,000 distinct CDR3 sequences; roughly a tenth appear just once. Of the sample, less than 35% is held by the ten largest clones. This specimen's time point label, per the study, means: blood at routine non-recurrence follow-up after resection. The sample consisted of PBMCs, taken at follow-up. All receptors derive from a female donor with early-stage non-small cell lung cancer.

This clonotype came up a few times. The DNA of the CDR3 is TGTGCCAGCACCACGGACAGGGCAAGGACTGAAGCTTTCTTT. The encoded protein is CASTTDRARTEAFF. This sequence joins TRBV13 and TRBJ1-1; 8 nucleotides align to TRBD1. The CDR3 covers 14 residues. J lost 5 bases, V lost 7 bases, and 9 bases had no gene match. Germline loops: CDR1 PRHDT, CDR2 FYEKMQ (reference sequence). The full variable domain, its missing parts supplied by reference TRBV13 and TRBJ1-1, is AAGVIQSPRHLIKEKRETATLKCYPIPRHDTVYWYQQGPGQDPQFLISFYEKMQSDKGSIPDRFSAQQFSDYHSELNMSSLELGDSALYFCASTTDRARTEAFFGQGTRLTVV.

The chain joins TRBV11-1 to TRBJ1-1, with 7 positions matching TRBD1. Germline CDR1 SGHAT, CDR2 FQDESV (reference sequence). CDR3 size: 14 residues. J lost 1 base, V lost 4 bases, and 3 bases had no gene match. CDR3 in amino acids: CASSSRTGNTEAFF. The CDR3 nucleotides read TGTGCCAGCAGCTCCCGGACAGGGAACACTGAAGCTTTCTTT.

The table lists this clonotype with many counts. The chain joins TRBV7-2 to TRBJ2-4, with D possibly being TRBD1 (6 bases). Looked up from germline, CDR1 is SGHTA and CDR2 is FQGNSA. The CDR3 runs 14 residues. Trimming cost V 8 bases and J 0 bases, with 11 bases left between them. CDR3 loop: CASSRGLAKNIQYF. CDR3 DNA: TGTGCCAGCTCAAGGGGGTTAGCCAAAAACATTCAGTACTTC. Complete variable domain (other parts from reference TRBV7-2 and TRBJ2-4): GAGVSQSPSNKVTEKGKDVELRCDPISGHTALYWYRQSLGQGLEFLIYFQGNSAPDKSGLPSDRFSAERTGGSVSTLTIQRTQQEDSAVYLCASSRGLAKNIQYFGAGTRLSVL.

This clonotype was picked up many times. The CDR3, as DNA: TGTGCCAGCAGTTCCCCGGGACAGGGAAGTATGGCCCAGTACTTC. Translation: CASSSPGQGSMAQYF. The chain joins TRBV28 to TRBJ2-5; 9 nucleotides line up with TRBD1. From germline, CDR1 is MDHEN and CDR2 SYDVKM. The CDR3 has 15 amino acids. Trimming took 4 bases from V and 9 from J; bases not matched to a gene: 12.

V and J are TRBV7-2 and TRBJ2-1; TRBD1 or TRBD2 may be the D gene (7 bases each). This CDR3 spans 16 amino acids. V lost 1 base and J lost 6, with 16 bases in between. CDR1 and CDR2 from the germline V gene are SGHTA and FQGNSA. The CDR3 DNA sequence: TGTGCCAGCAGCTTAGGGGCAGGGGGAGGGCGCAATGAGCAGTTCTTC. It specifies CASSLGAGGGRNEQFF.

This clonotype occurred a few times. This chain links TRBV7-2 with TRBJ2-1; 8 bases line up with TRBD1. Trimming cost V 11 bases and J 6 bases; bases outside gene matches: 12. Germline V CDR1 and CDR2: SGHTA, FQGNSA. This CDR3 contains 14 residues. The CDR3 nucleotides read TGTGCCTCAAAGGGGCAGGGGGCCGTCAATGAGCAGTTCTTC. This codes for CASKGQGAVNEQFF.

This clonotype was seen more than once but under ten times. The J gene is TRBJ2-2, the V gene TRBV7-2; D might be TRBD1 or TRBD2, each matching 5 bases. V lost 5 bases, J lost 4 bases, and 8 bases lay in between. Germline CDR1 SGHTA, CDR2 FQGNSA. The CDR3 has 13 amino acids. DNA for the CDR3: TGTGCCAGCAGCCCAGGGACCACCGGGGAGCTGTTTTTT. Amino acid sequence: CASSPGTTGELFF.

As to this clonotype: A much more abundant neighbour one base away suggests this may be a read error. CDR3 residues: CVSSITSGGPDTQYF. For the CDR3, the DNA is TGTGTCAGTAGTATCACTAGCGGGGGGCCAGATACGCAGTATTTT. The chain carries TRBV19 and TRBJ2-3, with TRBD2 matching over 12 bases. Germline V gives CDR1 LNHDA, CDR2 SQIVND (reference sequence). CDR3 length: 15 amino acids. Full variable domain (outside the CDR3, taken from reference TRBV19 and TRBJ2-3): DGGITQSPKYLFRKEGQNVTLSCEQNLNHDAMYWYRQDPGQGLRLIYYSQIVNDFQKGDIAEGYSVSREKKESFPLTVTSAQKNPTAFYLCVSSITSGGPDTQYFGPGTRLTVL.

This chain uses TRBV7-9 with TRBJ2-5, with a possible D match to TRBD1 (6 bases). The germline V gene has CDR1 SEHNR and CDR2 FQNEAQ (reference sequence). CDR3 length: 15 residues. Between the trimmed V and J ends, which lost 3 bases and 6 bases, there was a span of 17 bases. Here the CDR3 reads CASSLTDSPWQTQYF. The CDR3, as DNA: TGTGCCAGCAGCTTGACGGACAGTCCCTGGCAGACCCAGTACTTC.

Many counts were recorded for this clonotype. The chain links TRBV28 to TRBJ2-5; maybe TRBD1 (6 bases). The CDR3 spans 15 residues. From germline, CDR1 is MDHEN and CDR2 SYDVKM. Between the trimmed V and J ends, which lost 7 bases and 0 bases, there was a span of 15 bases. CDR3 protein: CASKPQQGNQETQYF. The CDR3 nucleotides read TGTGCCAGCAAACCGCAACAGGGCAACCAAGAGACCCAGTACTTC.

V is TRBV7-6 and J is TRBJ1-1; 8 nucleotides line up with TRBD1. V lost 5 bases to trimming and J lost 1 base; unmatched junction nucleotides: 3. The CDR3 is 14 amino acids. Per germline, CDR1 SGHVS and CDR2 FNYEAQ. The CDR3 bases are TGTGCCAGCAGCCCGGGACAGGAGAACACTGAAGCTTTCTTT. Amino acid sequence: CASSPGQENTEAFF.

This clonotype has at least ten counts. V usage is TRBV12-5 and J usage is TRBJ2-2; D tentatively reads TRBD1 or TRBD2 (6 bases each). Germline CDR1 is LGHNT and CDR2 is FRNRAP. CDR3 length: 16 amino acids. Trimming removed 0 bases at V and 4 bases at J, with 12 bases between. CDR3 DNA: TGTGCTAGTGGTTTGGTGTTAGGGGGGCGCACCGGGGAGCTGTTTTTT. Translation gives CASGLVLGGRTGELFF.

The V gene is TRBV28, the J gene TRBJ1-5; D uncertain. V lost 5 bases, J lost 6 bases, and 8 bases lay in between. CDR3 length: 12 amino acids. The germline V gene has CDR1 MDHEN and CDR2 SYDVKM. CDR3 sequence (DNA): TGTGCCAGCAGTGTGGCCCTTCAGCCCCAGCATTTT. This sequence encodes CASSVALQPQHF.

This clonotype was seen ten or more times. This chain connects TRBV7-9 to TRBJ1-2, with a weak D call TRBD1 (6 bases). Between the trimmed V and J ends, which lost 4 bases and 4 bases, there was a span of 13 bases. The germline V gene encodes CDR1 SEHNR and CDR2 FQNEAQ (reference sequence). The CDR3 is 14 amino acids. CDR3 in DNA: TGTGCCAGCAGCTCGTCCGGGACACTCTATGGCTACACCTTC. This gives the protein CASSSSGTLYGYTF. The variable domain in full, completed from reference TRBV7-9 and TRBJ1-2, reads DTGVSQNPRHKITKRGQNVTFRCDPISEHNRLYWYRQTLGQGPEFLTYFQNEAQLEKSRLLSDRFSAERPKGSFSTLEIQRTEQGDSAMYLCASSSSGTLYGYTFGSGTRLTVV.

The chain recombines TRBV18 with TRBJ1-5, with TRBD1 identical over 10 bases. Per germline, CDR1 KGHSH and CDR2 LQKENI. Trimming at V came to 3 bases and at J to 7 bases, leaving 9 bases not matched to a gene. CDR3 length equals 16 residues. The CDR3 loop reads CASSPAGQGSLQPQHF. CDR3 DNA sequence: TGTGCCAGCTCACCTGCGGGACAGGGGTCACTCCAGCCCCAGCATTTT.

The rearrangement joins TRBV2 to TRBJ2-5, with 8 positions matching TRBD1. The CDR3 has 16 residues. Germline V gene data show CDR1 as SNHLY and CDR2 as FYNNEI. Losses at the gene ends were 2 bases for V and 5 bases for J; bases not matched to a gene: 10. CDR3 sequence: CASSELGTGGGETQYF. The CDR3 nucleotides are TGTGCCAGCAGTGAACTCGGGACAGGAGGTGGGGAGACCCAGTACTTC.

This clonotype was seen many times. This chain connects TRBV5-1 to TRBJ2-3; tentatively, D is TRBD2 (6 bases). The germline V and J ends were trimmed by 1 base and 6 bases, with 6 bases remaining between them. This CDR3 is built from 12 residues. The V gene's germline CDR1 is SGHRS and CDR2 YFSETQ. The CDR3 spells CASSLTSDTQYF. The CDR3 nucleotides read TGCGCCAGCAGCTTGACTAGCGATACGCAGTATTTT. The entire variable domain, with the rest obtained from reference TRBV5-1 and TRBJ2-3, is as follows: KAGVTQTPRYLIKTRGQQVTLSCSPISGHRSVSWYQQTPGQGLQFLFEYFSETQRNKGNFPGRFSGRQFSNSRSEMNVSTLELGDSALYLCASSLTSDTQYFGPGTRLTVL.

This clonotype was detected a few times. The V gene is TRBV5-4, the J gene TRBJ1-1; no definite D call. Trimming took 2 bases from V and 4 from J, leaving 9 bases between them. Germline lookup yields CDR1 SGHNT and CDR2 YYREEE (reference sequence). The CDR3 is 13 residues long. In DNA form, the CDR3 reads TGTGCCAGCAGCTTTGGAGTTGGCACTGAAGCTTTCTTT. Translating it yields CASSFGVGTEAFF.

The rearrangement links TRBV6-1 to TRBJ1-2, with a possible D match to TRBD1 (5 bases). The CDR3 runs 14 residues. Germline V gene lookup returns CDR1 MNHNS and CDR2 SASEGT. Trimming pared 0 bases from V and 10 bases from J, leaving 15 bases between. The CDR3 sequence is CASSEAGRGRDYTF. DNA for the CDR3: TGTGCCAGCAGTGAAGCAGGAAGGGGCCGTGACTACACCTTC.

The chain combines TRBV20-1 with TRBJ2-1, with 7 bases identical to TRBD1. Trimming removed 6 bases from V and 9 bases from J; junction bases left unmatched: 17. Germline V lookup: CDR1 DFQATT, CDR2 SNEGSKA (reference sequence). The CDR3 totals 15 residues. CDR3 coding DNA: TGCAGTGCACTAGGGGGCAGGGGAAATCAAGTTGAGCAGTTCTTC. This codes for CSALGGRGNQVEQFF.

This clonotype occurred many times. V and J are TRBV2 and TRBJ2-1; D not resolved. Germline values: CDR1 SNHLY, CDR2 FYNNEI. This CDR3 has 13 residues. V was cut by 10 bases and J by 4 bases, with 14 bases left in between. CDR3 nucleotides: TGTGCCACCTCTACTGGGAAATACAATGAGCAGTTCTTC. Its translation is CATSTGKYNEQFF.

This clonotype has only a few counts. This rearrangement joins TRBV7-2 to TRBJ1-1; 8 bases match TRBD1. Germline-derived CDR1 and CDR2 are SGHTA and FQGNSA. CDR3 length equals 14 residues. Unmatched junction bases numbered 9, after V lost 1 base and J lost 11 bases. The CDR3 DNA reads as TGTGCCAGCAGCTTAGGCCAGGGGGCTTTAGGGGCTTTCTTT. It encodes CASSLGQGALGAFF.

The rearrangement links TRBV15 to TRBJ1-2, with 8 bases aligning to TRBD1. CDR1 is LNHNV, CDR2 YYDKDF, per germline (reference sequence). J lost 3 bases, V lost 0 bases, and 3 bases had no gene match. This CDR3 has 15 residues. The CDR3 DNA reads as TGTGCCACCAGCAGAGATCGGACAGGGCACTATGGCTACACCTTC. Its protein is CATSRDRTGHYGYTF.